The rows below give T cell receptor beta chains drawn from one sample of a study of cytomegalovirus exposure and HLA in healthy donors. TCRdb's copy holds only in-frame clones and misses some; the assay was immunoSEQ multiplex PCR. The sample carries 150,000 to 200,000 clones, roughly 80% recorded once. The sample was PBMCs. Source of these receptors: a man aged 25 to 40 in good health and CMV-seronegative. Each CDR3 is given with its conserved first and last residue. A D gene is named only where the DNA matches it firmly. Size tells how often a clone was seen (once, few, many) or the class of an expanded clone, and some rows leave it out.

j_call v_call clone_size d_call cdr3_nt cdr3_aa
TRBJ1-4 TRBV28 . TRBD1 TGTGCCAGCAGCCTACAGGGGGCCAGCGAAAAACTGTTTTTT CASSLQGASEKLFF
TRBJ2-7 TRBV19 . TRBD1 TGTGCCAGTAGACAGACAGGGGAGAAGCAGTACTTC CASRQTGEKQYF
TRBJ2-3 TRBV2 . TRBD1 TGTGCCAGCAACCGGGGGGACAGGGCGACAGATACGCAGTATTTT CASNRGDRATDTQYF
TRBJ2-3 TRBV7-2 few TRBD2 TGTGCCAGCAGCCCTTGGACTAGCAGCACAGATACGCAGTATTTT CASSPWTSSTDTQYF
TRBJ2-6 TRBV7-9 . TRBD1 TGTGCCAGCAGCGCAAACAGGGGAACCAACGTCCTGACTTTC CASSANRGTNVLTF
TRBJ1-2 TRBV5-8 . . TGTGCCAGCAGCTCCAGGAGGGGCTACACCTTC CASSSRRGYTF
TRBJ2-7 TRBV7-8 . . TGTGCCAGCAGCTTAGCGCGCGGCCAAGGGTACTTC CASSLARGQGYF
TRBJ2-3 TRBV9 . TRBD2 TGTGCCAGCAGTGGTTCCGCGGGGGGGCCGGGAGATACGCAGTATTTT CASSGSAGGPGDTQYF
TRBJ2-1 TRBV15 . TRBD2 TGTGCCACCAGCAGAGATATGAGCGGGAGTCTAAATGAGCAGTTCTTC CATSRDMSGSLNEQFF
TRBJ2-7 TRBV30 . . TGTGCCTGGGCCGGGACTGGTGACTACGAGCAGTACTTC CAWAGTGDYEQYF
TRBJ2-1 TRBV7-3 . TRBD2 TGTGCCAGCAGCTCAGCGACTAGCGGGTTCTACAATGAGCAGTTCTTC CASSSATSGFYNEQFF
TRBJ2-2 TRBV28 once . TGTGCCAGCAGTTTATGGGCAGCCAAGAGGACCGGGGAGCTGTTTTTT CASSLWAAKRTGELFF
TRBJ1-1 TRBV5-1 . TRBD1 TGCGCCAGCAGCTTGACCTTGGACAGGGCCTCAGCTTTCTTT CASSLTLDRASAFF
TRBJ1-5 TRBV5-8 . TRBD1 TGTGCCAGCAGTCTGTCCGAGACAGGGGGGAGCAATCAGCCCCAGCATTTT CASSLSETGGSNQPQHF
TRBJ1-2 TRBV28 . . TGTGCCAGCTCCTCGCAGGGTCGAGGCTACACCTTC CASSSQGRGYTF
TRBJ1-5 TRBV9 . . TGTGCCAGCAGCGTAGGAGGGTTCCAGCCCCAGCATTTT CASSVGGFQPQHF
TRBJ1-6 TRBV6-5 . TRBD1 TGTGCCAGCAGCCCAGGGGGATCGAATAATTCACCCCTCCACTTT CASSPGGSNNSPLHF
TRBJ1-2 TRBV19 few TRBD1 TGTGCCAGTAGCTATTCACAGGGGAGAGGGTATGGCTACACCTTC CASSYSQGRGYGYTF
TRBJ1-2 TRBV14 . TRBD1 TGTGCCAGCAGCCTCGGACAGGGAAGGAGCTATGGCTACACCTTC CASSLGQGRSYGYTF
TRBJ1-1 TRBV10-3 . TRBD1 TGTGCCACTAACGCCGGGACAGCTCTGAACACTGAAGCTTTCTTT CATNAGTALNTEAFF
TRBJ2-7 TRBV28 . . TGTGCCAGCAGTTCCCGAAACAGGGAAGCCTACGAGCAGTACTTC CASSSRNREAYEQYF
TRBJ1-5 TRBV28 . TRBD1 TGTGCCAGCAGTTTTTCTCGGACAGGGAATCAGCCCCAGCATTTT CASSFSRTGNQPQHF
TRBJ2-5 TRBV5-1 once TRBD1 TGCGCCAGCACGGGGACAGCTTTTCAAGAGACCCAGTACTTC CASTGTAFQETQYF
TRBJ2-1 TRBV18 . TRBD2 TGTGCCAGCTCACCCCTAGCGGGAGGGAGGGATGAGCAGTTCTTC CASSPLAGGRDEQFF
TRBJ1-2 TRBV25-1 . TRBD1 TGTGCCAGCAGTCCCCGGGACAGATCTTTTTATAGCTACACCTTC CASSPRDRSFYSYTF
TRBJ1-3 TRBV28 . . TGTGCCAGCAGGGGCCTCCTAGGTAAGGGGCCCCGCTCTGGAAACACCATATATTTT CASRGLLGKGPRSGNTIYF
TRBJ2-3 TRBV28 . TRBD1 TGTGCCAGCAGTCTGGACAGGGGGTTCACAGATACGCAGTATTTT CASSLDRGFTDTQYF
TRBJ1-5 TRBV6-5 once . TGTGCCAGCAATCCGAACGGGAGCAATCAGCCCCAGCATTTT CASNPNGSNQPQHF
TRBJ2-7 TRBV6-5 . . TGTGCCAGCAGTTATCGCAGGGTCGACGAGCAGTACTTC CASSYRRVDEQYF
TRBJ2-3 TRBV19 . . TGTGCCACGGGGACAGATACGCAGTATTTT CATGTDTQYF
TRBJ2-7 TRBV19 . . TGTGCCAGTAGTTCCAGGGCGTACGAGCAGTACTTC CASSSRAYEQYF
TRBJ2-3 TRBV28 . TRBD1 TGTGCCAGCAGCCTGGATTTAAGGGACAGGCTCACAGATACGCAGTATTTT CASSLDLRDRLTDTQYF
TRBJ2-7 TRBV30 . TRBD1 TGTGCCTGGGGGGACAGGCCCTTGGAGCAGTACTTC CAWGDRPLEQYF
TRBJ1-6 TRBV2 few TRBD1 TGTGCCAGTAACCGGGACAGGGGAATGTCTAGTTCACCCCTCCACTTT CASNRDRGMSSSPLHF
TRBJ2-1 TRBV5-4 . TRBD2 TGTGCCAGCAGCTTGGTAGTGGGAGGGCCGGGGAATGAGCAGTTCTTC CASSLVVGGPGNEQFF
TRBJ1-1 TRBV11-2 . . TGTGCCAGCAGCCTAACGCGGAACACTGAAGCTTTCTTT CASSLTRNTEAFF
TRBJ2-7 TRBV4-3 few TRBD2 TGCGCCAGCAGCCAAGGGACTAGCGGAGACGAGCAGTACTTC CASSQGTSGDEQYF
TRBJ1-2 TRBV9 once TRBD1 TGCGCCAGCAGCCCCACCCCCCGGGACAGGAAGAATCTTAACTATGGCTACACCTTC CASSPTPRDRKNLNYGYTF
TRBJ1-1 TRBV19 few TRBD1 TGTGCCAGTAGTATAGGTCCCTTCGTAGGACAGGGATGGGACACTGAAGCTTTCTTT CASSIGPFVGQGWDTEAFF
TRBJ2-7 TRBV7-9 . TRBD2 TGTGCCAGCAGCAACGCCGGGACTAGCGCCTACGAGCAGTACTTC CASSNAGTSAYEQYF
TRBJ2-6 TRBV7-6 . . TGTGCCAGCGGCCGGGACACCCAGTCTGGGGCCAACGTCCTGACTTTC CASGRDTQSGANVLTF
TRBJ2-5 TRBV5-1 . . TGCGCCAGCACGGTTGCGGTTCAAGAGACCCAGTACTTC CASTVAVQETQYF
TRBJ2-2 TRBV5-1 . . TGCGCCAGCAGCCCCCTTCCGGGCACCGGGGAGCTGTTTTTT CASSPLPGTGELFF
TRBJ2-7 TRBV7-6 . . TGTGCCAGCAGCCCGACGCGGGATTCTCTACTCCACTACGAGCAGTACTTC CASSPTRDSLLHYEQYF
TRBJ2-7 TRBV20-1 . . TGCAGCTTTCTTTCCGGGGAGCAGTACTTC CSFLSGEQYF
TRBJ1-2 TRBV7-2 . . TGTGCCAGCAGCCCCACCAGCGGTTATGGCTACACCTTC CASSPTSGYGYTF
TRBJ2-7 TRBV19 . TRBD2 TGTGCCAGTAGTTCTCCGACTAGCGGGGGCCTTCACTACGAGCAGTACTTC CASSSPTSGGLHYEQYF
TRBJ1-1 TRBV7-2 . . TGTGCCAGCAGCGCCGTCCTTCAGGGCGCTGAAGCTTTCTTT CASSAVLQGAEAFF
TRBJ2-5 TRBV15 . TRBD1 TGTGCCACCAGCAGAGATCGACAGGGGGCGAGCGAGACCCAGTACTTC CATSRDRQGASETQYF
TRBJ1-2 TRBV28 . . TGTGCCAGCAGTTTGCCACTTGCTTTTGGTTCGGGTGGCTACACCTTC CASSLPLAFGSGGYTF
TRBJ2-1 TRBV7-6 . TRBD1 TGTGCCAGCAGCCCCCGACAGGGGCTTTGGAATGAGCAGTTCTTC CASSPRQGLWNEQFF
TRBJ2-2 TRBV6-5 . TRBD2 TGTGCCAGCAGTTACTGGGCGGGAGAGGACGGGGAGCTGTTTTTT CASSYWAGEDGELFF
TRBJ2-7 TRBV5-5 once . TGTGCCAGCAGCGTGGACCTCCAGGGGCGCGAGCAGTACTTC CASSVDLQGREQYF
TRBJ2-7 TRBV6-5 once TRBD1 TGTGCCAGCAGCCCGACAGGGGTTCTTTCCTACGAGCAGTACTTC CASSPTGVLSYEQYF